What follows are 25 T cell receptor beta chains derived from one specimen sequenced in a study of T cell repertoires in cytomegalovirus infection (dated by TCRdb to between 2017 and 2020). In light of the paper, this sample's treatment or condition label describes: in vitro stimulation with specific CMV peptide epitopes to enrich CMV-specific T cells. The instrument was an Illumina HiSeq 1500. Using fastp at Q25 and MiXCR, TCRdb reprocessed the public reads and kept productive beta chains. Entries are consolidated by CDR3 protein sequence, retaining the most common genes and DNA. This sample has about 890,000 distinct CDR3 sequences in its table, and around 32% of those were observed once. Together, the top ten hold around 15% of the sample. These TCRs' antigens remain unknown. Material: cultured CD8+ T cells from PBMCs, obtained from culture after CMV antigen stimulation. These receptors all stem from a human donor in good health (CMV status not recorded). Some clones in this sample may be carry-over from other donors' samples.

The gene calls are TRBV11-2 and TRBJ2-5; D unclear. The CDR3 runs to 12 residues. Germline V CDR1 and CDR2: SGHAT, FQNNGV. V lost 5 bases, J lost 4 bases, and 8 bases lay in between. The CDR3 is CASSPTSETQYF. The CDR3 DNA reads TGTGCCAGCAGCCCCACCTCAGAGACCCAGTACTTC.

The V and J genes are TRBV4-1 and TRBJ2-5, with D uncertain. The CDR3 totals 14 residues. Germline CDR1 is MGHRA and CDR2 is YSYEKL. V was cut by 0 bases and J by 1 base, with 6 bases left in between. This chain's CDR3 is CASSQDLSQETQYF. The CDR3 DNA follows: TGCGCCAGCAGCCAAGATTTAAGCCAAGAGACCCAGTACTTC.

In its sample, this clonotype was seen many times. The genes are TRBV7-6 and TRBJ1-1; 8 bases are shared with TRBD1. The CDR3 contains 16 residues. The ends lost 1 base at V and 4 bases at J; junction bases unmatched: 8. Looked up from germline, CDR1 is SGHVS and CDR2 is FNYEAQ. CDR3 DNA sequence: TGTGCCAGCAGCTTAGGGCAGGGGGCCGCCTTCACTGAAGCTTTCTTT. Translation gives CASSLGQGAAFTEAFF.

The CDR3 loop reads CAISEDRVNTEAFF. The CDR3 DNA reads as TGTGCCATCAGTGAGGACAGGGTGAACACTGAAGCTTTCTTT. The chain has TRBV10-3 and TRBJ1-1; 7 bases line up with TRBD1. V lost 2 bases to trimming and J lost 0 bases; unmatched junction nucleotides: 0. This CDR3 comprises 14 residues. Germline values: CDR1 ENHRY, CDR2 SYGVKD.

This rearrangement joins TRBV12-3 or TRBV12-4 to TRBJ2-2; the D gene is possibly TRBD1 (5 bases). Trimming left V 6 bases short and J 4 bases short, with 12 bases between. CDR3 length: 14 amino acids. In nucleotides, the CDR3 is TGTGCCAGCAGGGCGAGACAGTCCACCGGGGAGCTGTTTTTT. It codes for CASRARQSTGELFF.

V gene TRBV12-3 or TRBV12-4 combines with J gene TRBJ1-2; D is undetermined. The CDR3 sequence is 13 residues long. Trimming took off 6 bases at V and 5 bases at J, with 13 bases between the two ends. CDR3 amino acids: CASSGSGVYGYTF. CDR3 sequence (DNA): TGTGCCAGCAGCGGCAGTGGCGTTTATGGCTACACCTTC.

This clonotype appeared many times. The chain is built from TRBV7-8 and TRBJ2-6, with 9 bases identical to TRBD2. The junction had 13 bases not matched to a gene; V was cut back by 1 base and J by 0 bases. The CDR3 consists of 21 residues. Germline-derived CDR1 and CDR2 are SGHVS and FQNEAQ. CDR3 in DNA: TGTGCCAGCAGCTTAGAGCACCCAAGGCTAGCGGGAAGCTCTGGGGCCAACGTCCTGACTTTC. This translates into CASSLEHPRLAGSSGANVLTF.

The J gene is TRBJ2-5, the V gene TRBV14, with 7 bases identical to TRBD2. CDR1 SGHDN and CDR2 FVKESK come from the germline V gene. CDR3 length equals 18 residues. V dropped 4 bases and J dropped 0; count of bases not matched to a gene: 14. The CDR3 loop reads CASSLAPPGLKYQETQYF. Here the CDR3 DNA reads TGTGCCAGCAGCCTAGCTCCACCGGGACTAAAGTACCAAGAGACCCAGTACTTC.

This clonotype was recorded a few times. This chain uses TRBV27 with TRBJ1-4, with D tentatively TRBD1 (6 bases). Germline loops: CDR1 MNHEY, CDR2 SMNVEV (reference sequence). Trimming shortened V by 2 bases and J by 7 bases, and 20 bases separated the two germline ends. The CDR3 has 17 residues. The CDR3 DNA reads as TGTGCCAGCAGTTTAGATTTCAGGGGAAGGAACGTTGAAAAACTGTTTTTT. Protein: CASSLDFRGRNVEKLFF.

The V gene is TRBV12-3 or TRBV12-4, the J gene TRBJ2-7; D might be TRBD1 (5 bases). Trimming shortened V by 1 base and J by 0 bases, and 10 bases separated the two germline ends. The CDR3 is 15 residues long. The chain's CDR3 is CASSLGQQSSYEQYF. The CDR3 coding sequence is TGTGCCAGCAGTTTAGGACAGCAGAGCTCCTACGAGCAGTACTTC.

This clonotype was picked up a small number of times. The chain has TRBV12-3 or TRBV12-4 and TRBJ1-5; the D gene is possibly TRBD1 (6 bases). Trimming stripped 4 bases from V and 4 bases from J, with 14 bases between. The CDR3 length is 15 residues. The CDR3 nucleotides read TGTGCCAGCAGTTCCTCGACAGGTAAAAATCAGCCCCAGCATTTT. It codes for CASSSSTGKNQPQHF.

The chain employs TRBV7-6 and TRBJ1-4; D is uncertain. In germline, CDR1 is SGHVS, CDR2 FNYEAQ. V lost 4 bases and J lost 3, with 12 bases in between. This CDR3 spans 15 amino acids. The CDR3 region is CASSSLQNPNEKLFF. The DNA for the CDR3 is TGTGCCAGCAGCTCCCTACAGAACCCTAATGAAAAACTGTTTTTT.

This clonotype was seen only a few times. The chain joins TRBV19 to TRBJ1-5, with 7 bases lining up with TRBD1. J lost 2 bases, V lost 4 bases, and 5 bases had no gene match. Germline V lookup: CDR1 LNHDA, CDR2 SQIVND (reference sequence). The length of the CDR3 is 15 residues. CDR3 DNA sequence: TGTGCCAGTAGTAACACAGGGGTTCGCAATCAGCCCCAGCATTTT. Its protein is CASSNTGVRNQPQHF.

This clonotype was detected a few times. The J gene is TRBJ1-3, the V gene TRBV7-8; D ambiguous. Trimming took 5 bases from V and 4 from J, leaving 12 bases between them. This CDR3 region has 14 residues. CDR1 and CDR2 from the germline V gene are SGHVS and FQNEAQ. CDR3 DNA sequence: TGTGCCAGCAGCCTCTTTGACCCCGGAAACACCATATATTTT. The encoded protein is CASSLFDPGNTIYF.

With respect to this clonotype: A much bigger clone sits one base away, suggesting this may be a read error. The V and J genes are TRBV7-9 and TRBJ2-2; D is unclear. The CDR3 is made up of 14 amino acids. V was clipped by 5 bases and J by 6 bases, with 13 bases between them. Germline CDR1 SEHNR, CDR2 FQNEAQ (reference sequence). CDR3: CASSPGYEAGELFF. The CDR3 DNA follows: TGTGCCAGCAGCCCGGGCTACGAAGCCGGGGAGCTGTTTTTT.

The chain joins TRBV7-8 to TRBJ2-7, with D tentatively TRBD2 (5 bases). Trimming pared 4 bases from V and 6 bases from J, leaving 10 bases between. The CDR3 extends over 12 amino acids. From germline, CDR1 is SGHVS and CDR2 FQNEAQ. The CDR3 bases are TGTGCCAGCAGCTCGATGACTACCGAGCAGTACTTC. Encoded protein: CASSSMTTEQYF.

This chain joins TRBV15 and TRBJ2-2; a possible D gene is TRBD2 (5 bases). Germline CDR1 is LNHNV and CDR2 is YYDKDF (reference sequence). V was pared by 0 bases and J by 3 bases, with 11 bases between. The CDR3 covers 16 residues. The CDR3 DNA reads TGTGCCACCAGCAGAGACGAACTAGGTGACACCGGGGAGCTGTTTTTT. It yields the protein CATSRDELGDTGELFF.

Comment on this clonotype: Germline is not matched at one junction end, which may reflect a read error. The V call is TRBV7-7, the J call TRBJ2-1; 16 nucleotides align to TRBD2. CDR3 length: 19 residues. Germline V gives CDR1 SSHAT, CDR2 FNYEAQ (reference sequence). CDR3: CASSPGTSGGAGSYNEQFF. The CDR3 DNA reads as TGTGCTAGCAGCCCCGGGACTAGCGGGGGGGCCGGATCCTACAATGAGCAGTTCTTC.

This clonotype has a handful of counts. Relative to the germline gene, one junction end is altered; a read error may explain this. This chain joins TRBV12-3 or TRBV12-4 and TRBJ1-2; 9 nucleotides match TRBD1. This CDR3 spans 12 amino acids. The chain's CDR3 is CASSLGDRVVSF. In DNA form, the CDR3 reads TGTGCCAGCAGTTTGGGGGACAGGGTGGTCTCCTTC.

The V call is TRBV7-4, the J call TRBJ1-1, with D tentatively TRBD1 (5 bases). This CDR3 comprises 10 residues. Germline CDR1 and CDR2: SGHVT and SQSDAQ. V lost 10 bases and J 11 bases, leaving 14 bases between the germline ends. The CDR3 loop is CAIEGRGAFF. The CDR3, as DNA: TGTGCCATCGAGGGGCGCGGGGCTTTCTTT.

The chain couples TRBV5-4 to TRBJ2-7; 13 nucleotides agree with TRBD2. V gave up 4 bases and J gave up 0 bases; unmatched junction bases: 10. Germline V gene lookup returns CDR1 SGHNT and CDR2 YYREEE (reference sequence). The CDR3 extends over 18 amino acids. Here the CDR3 DNA reads TGTGCCAGCAGCGGTGAGACTAGCGGGGGGACCTACTCCTACGAGCAGTACTTC. It translates to CASSGETSGGTYSYEQYF. Combining the CDR3 with reference TRBV5-4 and TRBJ2-7 gives the whole variable domain ETGVTQSPTHLIKTRGQQVTLRCSSQSGHNTVSWYQQALGQGPQFIFQYYREEENGRGNFPPRFSGLQFPNYSSELNVNALELDDSALYLCASSGETSGGTYSYEQYFGPGTRLTVT.

This clonotype was seen ten or more times. V and J are TRBV7-8 and TRBJ2-5; 7 bases match TRBD1. Trimming took 1 base from V and 5 from J; bases not matched to a gene: 4. The CDR3 is 14 residues long. CDR1 is SGHVS, CDR2 FQNEAQ, per germline. Here the CDR3 DNA reads TGTGCCAGCAGCTTAGAGACAGGGCTGGAGACCCAGTACTTC. This gives the protein CASSLETGLETQYF.

This clonotype was seen only once. The V gene is TRBV18, the J gene TRBJ1-2, with a possible D match to TRBD1 (5 bases). CDR1 KGHSH and CDR2 LQKENI come from the germline V gene. V gave up 3 bases and J gave up 1 base, with 21 bases separating them. The CDR3 consists of 18 residues. CDR3 nucleotides: TGTGCCAGCTCACCCACCAGGGCGGGTGGAGAACTTAACTATGGCTACACCTTC. This sequence encodes CASSPTRAGGELNYGYTF. The full variable domain, its missing parts supplied by reference TRBV18 and TRBJ1-2, is NAGVMQNPRHLVRRRGQEARLRCSPMKGHSHVYWYRQLPEEGLKFMVYLQKENIIDESGMPKERFSAEFPKEGPSILRIQQVVRGDSAAYFCASSPTRAGGELNYGYTFGSGTRLTVV.

The chain uses TRBV7-9 and TRBJ2-7; possibly TRBD2 for D (5 bases). The CDR3 has 13 residues. Germline V gene data show CDR1 as SEHNR and CDR2 as FQNEAQ (reference sequence). With 5 bases removed from V and 6 bases from J, the gap between germline ends came to 14 bases. The CDR3 DNA is TGTGCCAGCAGCCCCCCGGGATCTTTCGAGCAGTACGTC. Protein: CASSPPGSFEQYV.

The sample holds a few counts of this clonotype. The chain couples TRBV13 to TRBJ1-1, with D perhaps matching TRBD1 (5 bases). The CDR3 covers 14 residues. Germline V gene data show CDR1 as PRHDT and CDR2 as FYEKMQ (reference sequence). Trimming shortened V by 3 bases and J by 5 bases, and 13 bases separated the two germline ends. CDR3 DNA sequence: TGTGCCAGCAGCTTCCAGGGACGCGGGACTGAAGCTTTCTTT. It is translated as CASSFQGRGTEAFF.